This TCR beta chain was sequenced during a study of cytomegalovirus exposure and HLA in healthy donors. Study overall: An earlier analysis identified 117 million unique TCR beta sequences in about 170 million T cells. The study, taken as a whole, reports: For most TCR sequences rarity was the rule, although some public TCRs occurred in many donors. Other equally common chains were less clonally expanded than HLA-associated TCR beta chains, a later analysis showed. Several of the most significant clusters appeared, in a later analysis, to be linked to common viral pathogens.

This PCR relied on a set of 60 Vbeta primers and 13 Jbeta primers. TCRdb's table, derived via immunoSEQ multiplex PCR, lists solely in-frame clones and lacks some. In the table there are approximately 100,000 clones, over 75% of which are singletons. Concerning this clone: What it recognizes is unknown.

Per the germline V gene, CDR1 is MNHNY and CDR2 is SVGAGI (reference sequence). V lost 4 bases, J lost 5 bases, and 20 bases lay in between. CDR3 size: 16 residues. Sample: PBMCs. V usage is TRBV6-6 and J usage is TRBJ1-1; the D is unclear. The TCR was taken from a man between 18 and 29 years old in good health and CMV-seronegative. In DNA form, the CDR3 reads TGTGCCAGCAGTTCCCCCCGGGATAGAGAGGGAACTGAAGCTTTCTTT. This codes for CASSSPRDREGTEAFF.